This T cell receptor beta chain stems from a study of blood T cell repertoires in COVID-19. Study details: The origin of the acute and convalescent COVID-19 samples was the United States, Italy and Spain. In each case, the material was cDNA or gDNA derived from T cells, B-cell-depleted T cells, or PBMCs.

Germline CDR1 reads KGHSH; CDR2 reads LQKENI. V was pared by 2 bases and J by 8 bases, with 7 bases of the junction left unmatched. The CDR3 is made up of 16 amino acids. In the authors' methods: Estimated nucleated cell counts came from reference gene primer amplification. Assay used: immunoSEQ multiplex PCR; TCRdb lists only in-frame clones, some missing. V and J calls plus clone size are reproduced from that table; the DNA served to infer D and trimming. The sample has around 25,000 clones, around 89% seen once. The chain has TRBV18 and TRBJ1-4, with TRBD1 identical over 11 bases. The sequenced material came from peripheral blood. This TCR was sampled from a man between 65 and 80 years old with acute or convalescent COVID-19. The CDR3 loop reads CASSPLTGTGGEKLFF. DNA for the CDR3: TGTGCCAGCTCACCATTAACCGGGACAGGGGGAGAAAAACTGTTTTTT.